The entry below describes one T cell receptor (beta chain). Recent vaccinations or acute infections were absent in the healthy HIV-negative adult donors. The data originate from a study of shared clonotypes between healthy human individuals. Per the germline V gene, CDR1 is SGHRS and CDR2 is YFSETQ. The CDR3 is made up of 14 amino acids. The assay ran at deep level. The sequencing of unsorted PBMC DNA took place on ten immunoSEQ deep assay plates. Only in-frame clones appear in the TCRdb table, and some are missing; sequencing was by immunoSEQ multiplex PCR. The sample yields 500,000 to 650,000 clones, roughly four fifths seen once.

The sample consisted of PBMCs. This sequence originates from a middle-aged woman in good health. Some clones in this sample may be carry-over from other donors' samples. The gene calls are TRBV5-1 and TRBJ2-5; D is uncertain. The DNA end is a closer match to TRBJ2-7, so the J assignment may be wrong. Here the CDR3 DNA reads TGCGCCAGCAGCTTGGTGGCGGACGGCTACGAGCAGTACTTC. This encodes CASSLVADGYEQYF.